This TCR beta chain was observed in a study of blood T cell repertoires in COVID-19. Overall study context: Specimens from acute and convalescent COVID-19 originated in the United States, Italy and Spain. PBMCs, B-cell-depleted T cells, or T cells provided the cDNA or gDNA that made up the material.

Source study methods: It was from reference gene primer amplification that nucleated cell counts were estimated. The protocol was immunoSEQ multiplex PCR, while the TCRdb copy is restricted to in-frame clones and leaves out a portion. V and J calls and clone size come straight from that table; D and trimming were deduced from the DNA. The sample yields around 400,000 clones, roughly 90% seen once. Individuals in the exposed group had encountered a COVID-19 case within 2 weeks preceding study entry. CDR3 length: 14 amino acids. Trimming cost V 5 bases and J 0 bases, with 8 bases left between them. The V gene's germline CDR1 is MNHEY and CDR2 SMNVEV (reference sequence).

The chain combines TRBV27 with TRBJ1-3, with no clear D. This receptor was taken from a woman aged 40 to 50 who had been exposed to COVID-19. Input material: PBMCs or T cells enriched from blood (not recorded which). Written as DNA, the CDR3 is TGTGCCAGCAGTACCCGGAGCTCTGGAAACACCATATATTTT. Translating gives CASSTRSSGNTIYF.